This is a list of T cell receptor beta chains from one sample in a study of shared clonotypes between healthy human individuals. Profiling relied on immunoSEQ multiplex PCR, and the TCRdb table lists in-frame clones only, not all of them. Of 500,000 to 700,000 clones listed, 95% are singletons. Source material: naive CD8+ T cells sorted from blood. The receptors were sampled from a woman in her 30s in good health. CDR3s include the opening cysteine and the closing phenylalanine or tryptophan. Fields, in order: clone size, D gene, V gene, J gene, CDR3 DNA, CDR3 protein. The D gene is left open where the match is weak. Clone size is stated in some rows and not others, as once, few, many or a class when expanded.

>-|-|TRBV2|TRBJ2-7
TGTGCCAGCAGTGAAGGATTTCCTCCCTCCTACGAGCAGTACTTC
CASSEGFPPSYEQYF
>-|-|TRBV14|TRBJ2-7
TGTGCCAGCAGCCAAGCTGGGTTCAAGGGCGAGCAGTACTTC
CASSQAGFKGEQYF
>-|TRBD1|TRBV9|TRBJ2-5
TGTGCCAGCAGCGCCCAGGGGGCCCAGTACTTC
CASSAQGAQYF
>-|TRBD1|TRBV6-5|TRBJ1-1
TGTGCCAGCAGTCCGATGACAGGGGTAAACACTGAAGCTTTCTTT
CASSPMTGVNTEAFF
>few|TRBD2|TRBV11-2|TRBJ2-7
TGTGCCAGCAGCTTAGGACTAGCGGGAGTTTACGAGCAGTACTTC
CASSLGLAGVYEQYF
>-|-|TRBV27|TRBJ2-5
TGTGCCAGCTCCCCCGGGAGTCCCGAAGAGACCCAGTACTTC
CASSPGSPEETQYF
>-|-|TRBV25-1|TRBJ2-7
TGTGCCAGCAGTGAGAGTGGGGACCCCTCCTACGAGCAGTACTTC
CASSESGDPSYEQYF
>-|-|TRBV5-1|TRBJ2-1
TGCGCCAGCAGCTCTCACCTTGGGGGGCTAGCCGATTATGAGCAGTTCTTC
CASSSHLGGLADYEQFF
>-|-|TRBV28|TRBJ1-1
TGTGCCAGCAGTGTTTCCGACGGGAACACTGAAGCTTTCTTT
CASSVSDGNTEAFF
>-|-|TRBV4-1|TRBJ2-1
TGCGCCAGCAGCCAAGTATTGGACAGAAGCGGGTTACCCTACAATGAGCAGTTCTTC
CASSQVLDRSGLPYNEQFF
>-|-|TRBV27|TRBJ2-7
TGTGCCAGCAGACTTGTCGGGAGTCTCGCTTACGAGCAGTACTTC
CASRLVGSLAYEQYF
>-|TRBD2|TRBV27|TRBJ2-7
TGTGCCAGCAGTTTATACAGCGGGAGGGCCGGGTTGCGCGAGCAGTACTTC
CASSLYSGRAGLREQYF
>-|-|TRBV11-2|TRBJ2-7
TGTGCCAGCAGCTTGGGGTGGGGCTTTTGGGAGCAGTACTTC
CASSLGWGFWEQYF